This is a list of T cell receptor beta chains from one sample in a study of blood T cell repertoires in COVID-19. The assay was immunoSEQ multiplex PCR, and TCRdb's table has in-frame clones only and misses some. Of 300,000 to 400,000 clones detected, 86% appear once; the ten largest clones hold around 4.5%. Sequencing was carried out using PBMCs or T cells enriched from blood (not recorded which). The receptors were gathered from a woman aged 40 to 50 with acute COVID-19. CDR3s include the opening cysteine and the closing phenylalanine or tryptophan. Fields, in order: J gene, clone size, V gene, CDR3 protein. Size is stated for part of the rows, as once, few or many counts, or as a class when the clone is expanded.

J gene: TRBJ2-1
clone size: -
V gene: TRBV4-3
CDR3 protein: CASSQVGGNEQFF

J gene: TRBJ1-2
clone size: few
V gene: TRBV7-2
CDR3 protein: CASSSAQGYGYTF

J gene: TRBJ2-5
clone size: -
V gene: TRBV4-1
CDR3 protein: CASSQISGQETQYF

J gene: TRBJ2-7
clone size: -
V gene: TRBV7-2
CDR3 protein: CASSLGSGQGYEQYF

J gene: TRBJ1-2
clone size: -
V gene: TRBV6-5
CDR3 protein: CASILQGPGYTF

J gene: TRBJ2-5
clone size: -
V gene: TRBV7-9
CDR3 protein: CASSLAPGTGLGETQYF

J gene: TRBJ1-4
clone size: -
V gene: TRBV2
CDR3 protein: CASSPDRLPGNEKLFF

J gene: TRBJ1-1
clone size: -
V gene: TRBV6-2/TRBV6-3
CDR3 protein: CASGSLAVRINTEAFF

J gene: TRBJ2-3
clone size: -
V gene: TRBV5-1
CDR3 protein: CASSQQGLEQTQYF

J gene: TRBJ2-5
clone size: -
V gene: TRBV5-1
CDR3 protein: CASSLEFLGLAEETQYF

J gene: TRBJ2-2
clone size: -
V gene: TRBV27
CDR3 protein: CASSFKAGLAGSGELFF

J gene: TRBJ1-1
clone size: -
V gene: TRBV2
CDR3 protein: CASSEGDSLGNTEAFF

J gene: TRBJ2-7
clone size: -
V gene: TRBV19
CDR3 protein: CASSPYEGAGHEQYF

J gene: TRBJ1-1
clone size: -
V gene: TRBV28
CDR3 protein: CASSLRVGDNEAFF

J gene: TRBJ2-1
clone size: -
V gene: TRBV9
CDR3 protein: CASSVGASGSFNEQFF

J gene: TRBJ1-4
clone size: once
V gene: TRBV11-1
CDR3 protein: CASSLSSGTGGEKLFF

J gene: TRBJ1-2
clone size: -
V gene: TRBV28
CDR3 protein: CASSLPTQGGVGYGYTF